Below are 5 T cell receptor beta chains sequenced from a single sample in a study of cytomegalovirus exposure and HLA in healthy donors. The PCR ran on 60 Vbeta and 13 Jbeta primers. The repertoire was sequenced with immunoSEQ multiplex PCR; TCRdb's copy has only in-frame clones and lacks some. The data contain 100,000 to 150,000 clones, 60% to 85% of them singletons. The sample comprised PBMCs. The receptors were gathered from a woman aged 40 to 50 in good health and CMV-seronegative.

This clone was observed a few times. DNA for the CDR3: TGTGCCAGCAGCACGACAGGGTTCGTTTCAGATACGCAGTATTTT. It codes for CASSTTGFVSDTQYF. The chain couples TRBV7-9 to TRBJ2-3; the match to TRBD1 covers 7 bases. The CDR3 spans 15 residues. The ends lost 5 bases at V and 4 bases at J; junction bases unmatched: 9. In germline, CDR1 is SEHNR, CDR2 FQNEAQ (reference sequence). Full variable domain (remainder filled in from reference TRBV7-9 and TRBJ2-3): DTGVSQNPRHKITKRGQNVTFRCDPISEHNRLYWYRQTLGQGPEFLTYFQNEAQLEKSRLLSDRFSAERPKGSFSTLEIQRTEQGDSAMYLCASSTTGFVSDTQYFGPGTRLTVL.

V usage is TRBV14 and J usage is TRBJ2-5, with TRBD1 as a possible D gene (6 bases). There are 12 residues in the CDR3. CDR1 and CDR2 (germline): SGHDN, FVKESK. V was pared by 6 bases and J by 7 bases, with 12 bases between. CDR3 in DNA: TGTGCCAGCAGTCCACAGGGATCGACCCAGTACTTC. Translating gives CASSPQGSTQYF.

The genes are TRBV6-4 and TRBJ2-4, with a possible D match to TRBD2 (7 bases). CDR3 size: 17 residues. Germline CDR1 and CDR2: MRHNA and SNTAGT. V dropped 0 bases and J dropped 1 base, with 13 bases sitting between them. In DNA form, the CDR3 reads TGTGCCAGCAGTGACTCTGAGGGAGGGGGGGCCAAAAACATTCAGTACTTC. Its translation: CASSDSEGGGAKNIQYF.

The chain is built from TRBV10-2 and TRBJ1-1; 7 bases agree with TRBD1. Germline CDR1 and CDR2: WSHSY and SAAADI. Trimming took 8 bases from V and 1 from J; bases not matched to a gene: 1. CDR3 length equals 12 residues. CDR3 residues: CASQGGNTEAFF. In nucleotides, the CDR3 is TGCGCCAGCCAGGGGGGGAACACTGAAGCTTTCTTT.

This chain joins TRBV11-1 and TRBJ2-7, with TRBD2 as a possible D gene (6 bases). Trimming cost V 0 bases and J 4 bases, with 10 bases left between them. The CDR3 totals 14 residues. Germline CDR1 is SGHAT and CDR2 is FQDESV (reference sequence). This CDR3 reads CASSLAGSGYEQYF. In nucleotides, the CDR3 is TGTGCCAGCAGCTTAGCGGGTAGCGGATACGAGCAGTACTTC.